These 15 T cell receptor beta chains share one sample of origin, sequenced in a study of cytomegalovirus exposure and HLA in healthy donors (dated by TCRdb to the late 2010s). The library was produced with the immunoSEQ multiplex PCR assay. TCRdb stores this immuneACCESS table with in-frame sequences only. Part of the clones is absent; in the studies checked, under half of the shortfall reflects unresolved V genes, and no reason is known for the rest. The sample includes more than 200,000 clones, with more than 75% observed a single time. 12% of the sample is held by the ten biggest clonotypes. Sequencing was performed on PBMCs. These receptor sequences come from a man in his late teens or twenties in good health and CMV-seropositive.

This chain joins TRBV29-1 and TRBJ2-7; no reliable D call. This CDR3 region has 12 residues. V was trimmed by 7 bases and J by 3 bases, leaving 13 bases between them. Germline V CDR1 and CDR2: SQVTM, ANQGSEA. CDR3 residues: CSAVGQVYEQYF. CDR3 coding DNA: TGCAGCGCGGTGGGCCAAGTCTACGAGCAGTACTTC.

The chain has TRBV5-8 and TRBJ2-7; 14 bases match TRBD2. Germline V lookup: CDR1 SGHTS, CDR2 YDEGEE. The V segment lost 4 bases and the J segment 2 bases; nucleotides outside the gene matches: 11. The CDR3 is 18 amino acids. The CDR3 is CASSPGTSGSRPTYEQYF. The CDR3 nucleotides are TGTGCCAGCAGCCCCGGGACTAGCGGGAGCCGGCCCACCTACGAGCAGTACTTC.

This sequence joins TRBV28 and TRBJ2-6; D is unresolved. The ends were cut back, 6 bases at V and 0 bases at J, with 9 bases in the middle. This CDR3 spans 15 amino acids. Germline V gives CDR1 MDHEN, CDR2 SYDVKM. The CDR3 DNA reads as TGTGCCAGCAGCGGGTTCGCCTCTGGGGCCAACGTCCTGACTTTC. Protein: CASSGFASGANVLTF.

As for this clone: This specimen includes other DNA sequences encoding the same CDR3. The gene calls are TRBV29-1 and TRBJ1-2; the D is unclear. Looked up from germline, CDR1 is SQVTM and CDR2 is ANQGSEA. V was trimmed by 1 base and J by 3 bases, leaving 6 bases between them. The CDR3 is 12 amino acids. CDR3: CSVEGQDYGYTF. The CDR3 DNA reads TGCAGCGTTGAAGGTCAGGACTATGGCTACACCTTC.

This rearrangement joins TRBV27 to TRBJ1-1; tentatively, D is TRBD1 (5 bases). The CDR3 length is 13 residues. Trimming cost V 7 bases and J 5 bases, with 14 bases left between them. Germline loops: CDR1 MNHEY, CDR2 SMNVEV (reference sequence). The chain's CDR3 is CASNERGGTEAFF. As DNA, the CDR3 is TGTGCCAGCAACGAGAGGGGTGGTACTGAAGCTTTCTTT.

The chain links TRBV27 to TRBJ2-5; D not certain. The V end was cut by 5 bases, the J end by 0 bases, with 4 bases between. CDR3 size: 12 residues. Germline V gene lookup returns CDR1 MNHEY and CDR2 SMNVEV (reference sequence). The CDR3 sequence: CASSDHQETQYF. The CDR3 DNA reads TGTGCCAGCAGTGACCACCAAGAGACCCAGTACTTC.

The gene calls are TRBV6-5 and TRBJ2-3; D gene unclear. The V end was cut by 0 bases, the J end by 2 bases, with 12 bases between. Germline CDR1 reads MNHEY; CDR2 reads SVGAGI. There are 16 residues in the CDR3. For the CDR3, the DNA is TGTGCCAGCAGTTACTCGGACCCAAGAGCCACAGATACGCAGTATTTT. The encoded protein is CASSYSDPRATDTQYF.

This chain uses TRBV5-1 with TRBJ1-1, with D uncertain. The germline CDR1 and CDR2 sequences are SGHRS and YFSETQ. The CDR3 spans 13 residues. V lost 0 bases to trimming and J lost 6 bases, with 9 bases between them. CDR3 sequence: CASSLGRGAEAFF. The CDR3 coding sequence is TGCGCCAGCAGCTTGGGTCGCGGAGCTGAAGCTTTCTTT.

The chain recombines TRBV7-2 with TRBJ1-4, with unresolved D. This CDR3 has 15 amino acids. V shed 1 base and J shed 0 bases, with 6 bases lying between them. In germline, CDR1 is SGHTA, CDR2 FQGNSA. The CDR3 sequence is CASSLGGSTNEKLFF. The CDR3 region has the DNA TGTGCCAGCAGCTTAGGAGGGTCAACTAATGAAAAACTGTTTTTT.

This chain connects TRBV11-2 to TRBJ2-5; D assignment may be TRBD1 or TRBD2 (5 bases each). CDR3 length: 16 amino acids. The germline V gene has CDR1 SGHAT and CDR2 FQNNGV. The V end lost 5 bases, the J end lost 5 bases, and 21 bases lay between the germline ends. CDR3 DNA sequence: TGTGCCAGCAGCCTCACCCCACTCAGGGACCGGGAGACCCAGTACTTC. Its protein is CASSLTPLRDRETQYF.

V and J are TRBV7-3 and TRBJ2-7; weak D call: TRBD1 (5 bases). Trimming took off 7 bases at V and 5 bases at J, with 27 bases between the two ends. Germline V gene lookup returns CDR1 SGHTA and CDR2 FQGTGA. The CDR3 length is 17 residues. The CDR3 reads CASKLRGIVPLIDEQYF. The CDR3 region has the DNA TGTGCCAGCAAGCTTAGGGGAATAGTCCCCCTTATCGACGAGCAGTACTTC.

The V gene is TRBV7-9, the J gene TRBJ1-5; perhaps TRBD1 as D (5 bases). Germline V gene sequence: CDR1 SEHNR, CDR2 FQNEAQ (reference sequence). V shed 6 bases and J shed 4 bases, with 13 bases lying between them. There are 14 residues in the CDR3. CDR3 in amino acids: CASSRDAGNQPQHF. The CDR3 bases are TGTGCCAGCAGTCGGGACGCCGGGAATCAGCCCCAGCATTTT.

The V gene is TRBV2, the J gene TRBJ2-3, with 10 positions matching TRBD2. The CDR3 consists of 14 residues. Trimming removed 7 bases from V and 2 bases from J; junction bases left unmatched: 3. CDR1 and CDR2 (germline): SNHLY, FYNNEI. CDR3 amino acids: CASNLAGDTDTQYF. CDR3 sequence (DNA): TGTGCCAGCAATCTAGCGGGAGACACAGATACGCAGTATTTT.

V gene TRBV11-3 combines with J gene TRBJ2-5; D uncertain. CDR3 length equals 13 residues. Germline CDR1 reads SGHNT; CDR2 reads YENEEA. V was clipped by 0 bases and J by 6 bases, with 8 bases between them. CDR3 sequence (DNA): TGTGCCAGCAGCTTAGATAAGAGCCAGACCCAGTACTTC. It encodes CASSLDKSQTQYF.

The J gene is TRBJ1-2, the V gene TRBV28; tentatively, D is TRBD1 (6 bases). The CDR3 covers 14 residues. V lost 9 bases and J lost 4, with 18 bases in between. Germline V gene sequence: CDR1 MDHEN, CDR2 SYDVKM. As DNA, the CDR3 is TGTGCCAGTGGAACAGGGTTTTTGCTCTATGGCTACACCTTC. Protein: CASGTGFLLYGYTF.